This TCR beta chain was found in a study of T cells in Graves' hyperthyroidism and ophthalmopathy. This clonotype was detected many times. The investigators amplified TCR beta CDR3 regions from RNA transcripts. TCR CDR3 underwent first-round RT-PCR with the HTBI primer set. TCRdb re-called the multiplex PCR reads with MiXCR, one entry per CDR3 protein. The sample carries more than 500,000 distinct CDR3 sequences, 14% recorded once. With 5 bases clipped from V and 2 bases from J, the junction kept 4 bases outside the gene matches. The CDR3 spans 17 residues. The chain links TRBV12-3 or TRBV12-4 to TRBJ2-6; 12 bases match TRBD1. The sequence derives from a woman between 40 and 55 years old with Graves' hyperthyroidism. Sequences were obtained from blood. The CDR3 sequence is CASSRGQGAPGANVLTF. Here the CDR3 DNA reads TGTGCCAGCAGTCGGGGACAGGGGGCGCCTGGGGCCAACGTCCTGACTTTC.